The rows below give T cell receptor beta chains drawn from one sample of a study of CD8 T cells in Susac syndrome. TCRdb re-analysed the immunoSEQ multiplex PCR reads in MiXCR, keeping a single row per CDR3 protein. Found here are about 210,000 distinct CDR3 sequences, 95% of them singletons; the top ten hold 0.075% to 0.095%. The sequenced sample was CD4+ T cells from PBMCs. Source of these receptors: a human donor with multiple sclerosis. CDR3s leave out the opening cysteine and the closing phenylalanine or tryptophan. The order of the fields is D gene, V gene, CDR3 protein. The D gene is left open where the match is weak.

>TRBD2|TRBV2
ASSETLAGETQY
>TRBD2|TRBV28
ASSFPGGQETQY
>-|TRBV7-3
ASRPQAQY
>-|TRBV6-1
ASRAHH
>TRBD1|TRBV15
ATSRGQGAVTEAF
>-|TRBV29-1
SVGTLDRNTEAF
>-|TRBV20-1
SARGAGELF
>TRBD2|TRBV7-2
ASSPRAGETGELF
>-|TRBV5-1
ASTPDPSWSYNEQF
>-|TRBV27
ASSFGGAGHSNQPQH
>TRBD2|TRBV7-2
ASSSSGLTDTQY
>TRBD1|TRBV29-1
SVRDRGAYDGNTIY
>TRBD1|TRBV18
ASSPPGQSTDTQY
>-|TRBV19
ASRDGQNTEAF
>-|TRBV20-1
SVRSGSSYNEQF
>TRBD2|TRBV7-3
ASSPYPVTSGSSEETQY
>-|TRBV6-5
ASSYGGINYGYT
>TRBD2|TRBV7-2
ASSPGLAGGVYTDTQY
>-|TRBV7-9
ASSPRRSASTDTQY
>-|TRBV29-1
SVATVTPNYGYT
>-|TRBV20-1
SAKEGVLGYT
>-|TRBV11-2
ASSLARGGNEQF
>-|TRBV15
ATSPSDWSGYEQY
>-|TRBV20-1
SGRNGAGGWQETQY
>-|TRBV7-9
ASTPRRGANYGYT
>-|TRBV5-4
ASSSGPGNYGYT
>-|TRBV6-1
ATTSGGVNTEAF
>TRBD1|TRBV5-4
ASSFLRGNIQY
>TRBD1|TRBV6-1
ASRTGARETQY
>-|TRBV4-2
ASSQDRGTSRPDTQY
>-|TRBV4-2
ASSQDPPSGLNEQF
>-|TRBV3-1
ASSRGSGGGPKNIQY
>TRBD2|TRBV7-9
ASSLAGTSGGTDTQY
>-|TRBV30
ASKPGNYGYT
>TRBD1|TRBV29-1
SVYYPGTGYGYT
>-|TRBV5-1
ASSLVEGWSYT
>-|TRBV20-1
SARTQVLETQY
>TRBD1|TRBV3-1
ASSQPGTGISGELF
>-|TRBV20-1
SAVRGGETQY
>-|TRBV7-3
ASSSQVGGELF
>-|TRBV12-3/TRBV12-4
ASIRGVSNEQF
>-|TRBV7-9
ASSLVPGFYNEQF
>-|TRBV27
ASSVGLTSYEQY
>TRBD2|TRBV20-1
SASREGLTEQF
>-|TRBV20-1
SARGPDTPYEQY